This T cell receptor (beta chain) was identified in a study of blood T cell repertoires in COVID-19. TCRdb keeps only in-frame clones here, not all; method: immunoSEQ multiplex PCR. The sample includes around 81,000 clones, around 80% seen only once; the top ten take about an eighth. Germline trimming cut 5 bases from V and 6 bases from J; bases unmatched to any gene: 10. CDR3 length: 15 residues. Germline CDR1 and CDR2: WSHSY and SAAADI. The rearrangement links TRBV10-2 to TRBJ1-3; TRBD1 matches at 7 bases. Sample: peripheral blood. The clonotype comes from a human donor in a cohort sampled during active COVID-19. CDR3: CASSPDREDENTIYF. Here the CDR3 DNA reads TGCGCCAGCAGTCCCGACAGGGAAGATGAAAACACCATATATTTT.